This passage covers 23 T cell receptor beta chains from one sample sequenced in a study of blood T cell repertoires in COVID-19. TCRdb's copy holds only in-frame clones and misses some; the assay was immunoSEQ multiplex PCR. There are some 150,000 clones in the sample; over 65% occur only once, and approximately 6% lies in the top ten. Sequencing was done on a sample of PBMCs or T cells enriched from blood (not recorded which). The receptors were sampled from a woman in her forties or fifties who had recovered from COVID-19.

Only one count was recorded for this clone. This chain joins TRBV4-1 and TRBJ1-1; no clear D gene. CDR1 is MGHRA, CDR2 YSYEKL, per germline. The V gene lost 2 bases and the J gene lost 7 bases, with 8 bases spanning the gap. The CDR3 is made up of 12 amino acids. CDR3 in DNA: TGCGCCAGCAGCCAACTCGGGAGTGAAGCTTTCTTT. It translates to CASSQLGSEAFF.

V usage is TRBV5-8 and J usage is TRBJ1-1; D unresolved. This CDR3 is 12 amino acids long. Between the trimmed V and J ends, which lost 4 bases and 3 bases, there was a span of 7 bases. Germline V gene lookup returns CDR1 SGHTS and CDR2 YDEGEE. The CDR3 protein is CASSPVHTEAFF. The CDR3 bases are TGTGCCAGCAGCCCCGTCCACACTGAAGCTTTCTTT.

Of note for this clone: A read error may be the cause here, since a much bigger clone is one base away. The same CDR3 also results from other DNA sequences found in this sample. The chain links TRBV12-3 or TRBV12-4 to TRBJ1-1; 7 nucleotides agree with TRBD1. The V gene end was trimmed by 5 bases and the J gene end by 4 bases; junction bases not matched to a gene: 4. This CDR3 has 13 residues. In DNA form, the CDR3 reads TGTGCCAGCAGTCTCTCAGGGGGCACTGAAGCTTTCTTT. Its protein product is CASSLSGGTEAFF.

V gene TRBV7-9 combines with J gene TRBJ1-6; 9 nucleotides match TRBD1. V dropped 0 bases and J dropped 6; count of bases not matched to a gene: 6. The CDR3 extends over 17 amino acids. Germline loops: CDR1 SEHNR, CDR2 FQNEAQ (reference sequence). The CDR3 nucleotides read TGTGCCAGCAGCTTAGCCACAGGGGGCGCGGGTAATTCACCCCTCCACTTT. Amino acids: CASSLATGGAGNSPLHF.

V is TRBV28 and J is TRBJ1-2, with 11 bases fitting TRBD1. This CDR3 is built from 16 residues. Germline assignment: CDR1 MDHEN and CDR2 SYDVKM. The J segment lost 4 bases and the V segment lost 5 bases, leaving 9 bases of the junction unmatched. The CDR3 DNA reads TGTGCCAGCAGTCGAAGGGACAGGGGGTTCGCCTATGGCTACACCTTC. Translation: CASSRRDRGFAYGYTF.

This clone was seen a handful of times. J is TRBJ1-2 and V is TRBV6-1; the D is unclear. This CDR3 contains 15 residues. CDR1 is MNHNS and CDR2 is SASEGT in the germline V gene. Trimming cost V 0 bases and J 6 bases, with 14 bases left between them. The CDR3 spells CASSEARGRVNGYTF. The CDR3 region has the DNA TGTGCCAGCAGTGAAGCGCGAGGGCGAGTCAATGGCTACACCTTC.

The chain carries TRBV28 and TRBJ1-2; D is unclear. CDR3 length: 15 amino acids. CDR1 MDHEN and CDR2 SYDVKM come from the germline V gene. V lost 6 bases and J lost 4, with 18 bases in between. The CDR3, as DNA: TGTGCCAGCAGCTCACCGGGAGGGCGGAGCTATGGCTACACCTTC. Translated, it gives CASSSPGGRSYGYTF.

The CDR3 here is CASSGSGGGRRDTQYF. In DNA, the CDR3 is TGCGCCAGCAGCGGAAGCGGGGGGGGCAGGAGGGATACGCAGTATTTT. The chain joins TRBV5-1 to TRBJ2-3, with 10 bases fitting TRBD2. V lost 4 bases and J lost 6; bases outside the gene matches: 11. Per germline, CDR1 SGHRS and CDR2 YFSETQ. The CDR3 runs to 16 residues.

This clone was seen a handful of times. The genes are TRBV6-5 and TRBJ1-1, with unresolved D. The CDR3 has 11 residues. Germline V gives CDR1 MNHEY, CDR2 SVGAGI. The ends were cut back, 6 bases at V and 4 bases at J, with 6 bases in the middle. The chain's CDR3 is CASRRATEAFF. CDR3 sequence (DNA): TGTGCCAGCAGACGCGCCACTGAAGCTTTCTTT.

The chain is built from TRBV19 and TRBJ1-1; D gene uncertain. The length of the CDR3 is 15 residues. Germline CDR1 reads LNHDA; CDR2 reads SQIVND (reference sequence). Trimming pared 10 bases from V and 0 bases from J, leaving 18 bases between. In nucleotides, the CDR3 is TGTGCCACTAATATCGGCCGGACTCTGAACACTGAAGCTTTCTTT. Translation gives CATNIGRTLNTEAFF.

The CDR3 here is CASIRQGWIQETQYF. CDR3 nucleotides: TGTGCCAGCATCCGGCAGGGATGGATCCAAGAGACCCAGTACTTC. The chain has TRBV28 and TRBJ2-5, with a possible D match to TRBD1 (5 bases). Trimming cost V 7 bases and J 1 base, with 16 bases left between them. The CDR3 consists of 15 residues. CDR1 and CDR2 (germline): MDHEN, SYDVKM.

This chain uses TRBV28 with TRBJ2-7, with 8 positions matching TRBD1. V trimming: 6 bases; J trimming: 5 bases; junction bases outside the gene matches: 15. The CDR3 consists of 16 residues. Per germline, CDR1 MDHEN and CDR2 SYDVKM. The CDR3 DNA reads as TGTGCCAGCAGACCCGCTGGGACAGGCTTCGTCAACGAGCAGTACTTC. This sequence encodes CASRPAGTGFVNEQYF.

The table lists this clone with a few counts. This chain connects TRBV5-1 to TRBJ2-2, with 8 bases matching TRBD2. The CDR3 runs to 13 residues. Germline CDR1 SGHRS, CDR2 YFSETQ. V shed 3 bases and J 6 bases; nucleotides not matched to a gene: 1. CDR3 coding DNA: TGCGCCAGCAGCTGGGGACTAGCCGGGGAGCTGTTTTTT. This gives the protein CASSWGLAGELFF.

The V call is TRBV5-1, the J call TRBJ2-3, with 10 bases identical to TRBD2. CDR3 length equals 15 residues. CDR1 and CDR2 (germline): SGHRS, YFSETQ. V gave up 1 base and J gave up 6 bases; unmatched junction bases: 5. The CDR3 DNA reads TGCGCCAGCAGCTTGAATCTAGCGGGGGCTGATACGCAGTATTTT. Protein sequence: CASSLNLAGADTQYF.

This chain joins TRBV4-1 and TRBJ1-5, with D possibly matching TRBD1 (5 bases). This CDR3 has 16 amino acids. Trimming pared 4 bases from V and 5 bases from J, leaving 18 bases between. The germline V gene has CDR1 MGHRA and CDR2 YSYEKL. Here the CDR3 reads CASSPQGGASYQPQHF. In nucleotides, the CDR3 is TGCGCCAGCAGCCCGCAGGGAGGGGCCAGTTATCAGCCCCAGCATTTT.

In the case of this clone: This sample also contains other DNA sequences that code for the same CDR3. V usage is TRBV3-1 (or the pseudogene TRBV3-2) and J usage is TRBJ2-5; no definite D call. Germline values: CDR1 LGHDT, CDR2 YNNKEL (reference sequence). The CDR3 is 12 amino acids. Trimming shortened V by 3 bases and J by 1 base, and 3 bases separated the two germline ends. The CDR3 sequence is CASSHLQETQYF. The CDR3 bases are TGTGCCAGCAGCCACCTCCAAGAGACCCAGTACTTC.

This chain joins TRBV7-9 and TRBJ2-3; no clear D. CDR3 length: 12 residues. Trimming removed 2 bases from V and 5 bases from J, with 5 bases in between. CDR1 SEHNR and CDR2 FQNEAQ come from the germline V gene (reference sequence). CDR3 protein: CASSLLGDTQYF. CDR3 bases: TGTGCCAGCAGCTTACTAGGAGATACGCAGTATTTT.

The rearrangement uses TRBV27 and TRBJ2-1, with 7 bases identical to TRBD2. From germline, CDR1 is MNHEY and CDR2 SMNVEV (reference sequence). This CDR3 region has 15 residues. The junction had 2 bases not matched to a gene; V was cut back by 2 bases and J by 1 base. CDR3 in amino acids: CASSLNGGSYNEQFF. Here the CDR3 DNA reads TGTGCCAGCAGTTTAAACGGGGGGTCCTACAATGAGCAGTTCTTC.

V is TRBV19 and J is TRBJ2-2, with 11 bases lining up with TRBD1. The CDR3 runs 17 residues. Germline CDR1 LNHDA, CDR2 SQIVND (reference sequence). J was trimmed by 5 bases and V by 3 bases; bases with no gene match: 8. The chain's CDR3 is CASSIGPGTGGTGELFF. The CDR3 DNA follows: TGTGCCAGTAGTATCGGACCCGGGACAGGGGGGACCGGGGAGCTGTTTTTT.

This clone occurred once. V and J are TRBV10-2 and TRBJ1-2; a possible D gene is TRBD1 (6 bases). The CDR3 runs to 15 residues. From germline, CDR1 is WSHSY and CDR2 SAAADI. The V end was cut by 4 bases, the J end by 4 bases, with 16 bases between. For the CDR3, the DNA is TGCGCCAGCAGTGGCAGGACAGACCTCCGCTATGGCTACACCTTC. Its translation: CASSGRTDLRYGYTF.

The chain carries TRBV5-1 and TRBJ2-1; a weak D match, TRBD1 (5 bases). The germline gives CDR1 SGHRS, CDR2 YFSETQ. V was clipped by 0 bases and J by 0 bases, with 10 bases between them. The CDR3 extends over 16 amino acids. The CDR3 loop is CASSLGFQGSYNEQFF. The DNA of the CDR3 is TGCGCCAGCAGCTTGGGGTTTCAGGGCTCCTACAATGAGCAGTTCTTC.

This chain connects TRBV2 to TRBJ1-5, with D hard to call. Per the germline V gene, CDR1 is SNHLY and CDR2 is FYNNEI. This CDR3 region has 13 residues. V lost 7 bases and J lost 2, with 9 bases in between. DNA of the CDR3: TGTGCCAGCAACCCAGAGGGCAATCAGCCCCAGCATTTT. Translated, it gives CASNPEGNQPQHF.

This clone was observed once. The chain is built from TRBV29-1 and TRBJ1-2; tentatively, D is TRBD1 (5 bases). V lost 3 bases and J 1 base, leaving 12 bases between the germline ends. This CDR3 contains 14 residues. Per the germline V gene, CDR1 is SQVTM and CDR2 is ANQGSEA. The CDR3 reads CSVDRGGVNYGYTF. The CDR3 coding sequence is TGCAGCGTTGATAGGGGAGGGGTTAACTATGGCTACACCTTC. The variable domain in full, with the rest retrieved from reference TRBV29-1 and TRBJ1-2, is SAVISQKPSRDICQRGTSLTIQCQVDSQVTMMFWYRQQPGQSLTLIATANQGSEATYESGFVIDKFPISRPNLTFSTLTVSNMSPEDSSIYLCSVDRGGVNYGYTFGSGTRLTVV.